Following are 31 T cell receptor beta chains from one sample sequenced in a study of shared clonotypes between healthy human individuals. Produced via immunoSEQ multiplex PCR; TCRdb's table is partial and in-frame only. The sample records some 700,000 clones, 80% to 95% being singletons. The specimen sequenced was memory CD8+ T cells from PBMCs. Subset specified: CD45RO+ cells pooled with CCR7-negative TemRA cells. The source is a man aged 18-30 years in good health. Some clones in this sample may be carry-over from other donors' samples.

CDR3 DNA sequence: TGTGCCAGCAGCGCCATCCCGGGACAGGGGCCCCTCTCCTACGAGCAGTACTTC. It translates to CASSAIPGQGPLSYEQYF. The J gene is TRBJ2-7, the V gene TRBV5-6; TRBD1 aligns across 10 bases. CDR3 length equals 18 residues. V was pared by 4 bases and J by 0 bases, with 13 bases of the junction left unmatched. Looked up from germline, CDR1 is SGHDT and CDR2 is YYEEEE.

The J gene is TRBJ2-1, the V gene TRBV29-1; a possible D gene is TRBD1 (5 bases). CDR3 length: 13 residues. V was cut by 4 bases and J by 3 bases, with 10 bases left in between. Germline V gene lookup returns CDR1 SQVTM and CDR2 ANQGSEA. As DNA, the CDR3 is TGCAGCGTTGTATTGACAGACTACAATGAGCAGTTCTTC. Its protein is CSVVLTDYNEQFF.

The gene calls are TRBV28 and TRBJ1-4, with 8 bases lining up with TRBD1. CDR1 is MDHEN, CDR2 SYDVKM, per germline. This CDR3 is built from 15 residues. The V gene end was trimmed by 3 bases and the J gene end by 8 bases; junction bases not matched to a gene: 8. CDR3 bases: TGTGCCAGCAGTTTGGTCAGGGGGCGGGAAGAAAAACTGTTTTTT. Residues: CASSLVRGREEKLFF.

The rearrangement uses TRBV11-2 and TRBJ2-1; tentative D call: TRBD1 (6 bases). CDR3 length: 16 amino acids. Per the germline V gene, CDR1 is SGHAT and CDR2 is FQNNGV. V lost 5 bases to trimming and J lost 6 bases, with 20 bases between them. The CDR3 reads CASSPPGAGVGNEQFF. The DNA of the CDR3 is TGTGCCAGCAGCCCCCCCGGGGCAGGGGTGGGCAATGAGCAGTTCTTC.

The chain couples TRBV27 to TRBJ2-7; TRBD1 matches at 9 bases. Per germline, CDR1 MNHEY and CDR2 SMNVEV (reference sequence). J was trimmed by 3 bases and V by 5 bases; bases with no gene match: 5. The CDR3 runs to 14 residues. Here the CDR3 reads CASSNRQGGYEQYF. CDR3 coding DNA: TGTGCCAGCAGTAACCGACAGGGGGGCTACGAGCAGTACTTC.

The CDR3 DNA sequence: TGTGCCAGTAGTAACCTCCACAGGGCTCCTAATGAAAAACTGTTTTTT. It is translated as CASSNLHRAPNEKLFF. The gene calls are TRBV19 and TRBJ1-4; D perhaps matches TRBD1 (6 bases). Germline V CDR1 and CDR2: LNHDA, SQIVND (reference sequence). This CDR3 contains 16 residues. The V end was cut by 4 bases, the J end by 3 bases, with 15 bases between.

This chain uses TRBV19 with TRBJ2-1; 7 positions agree with TRBD2. V shed 4 bases, J shed 5 bases, and the junction held 11 bases outside the gene matches. The germline V gene encodes CDR1 LNHDA and CDR2 SQIVND (reference sequence). The CDR3 has 16 amino acids. CDR3 in amino acids: CASSTRGGTIDNEQFF. The CDR3 DNA reads as TGTGCCAGTAGTACCCGAGGAGGGACTATAGACAATGAGCAGTTCTTC.

The chain joins TRBV10-1 to TRBJ2-7; D might be TRBD1 or TRBD2, each matching 5 bases. There are 14 residues in the CDR3. CDR1 and CDR2 from the germline V gene are WNHNN and SYGVQD (reference sequence). V lost 5 bases and J lost 2, with 13 bases in between. The CDR3, as DNA: TGCGCCAGCAGTTCGGGGCCGGGACCCTACGAGCAGTACTTC. Translation gives CASSSGPGPYEQYF.

The chain has TRBV9 and TRBJ1-4, with TRBD1 as a possible D gene (5 bases). Deletions cut 0 bases from V and 7 bases from J, with 13 bases between. Per the germline V gene, CDR1 is SGDLS and CDR2 is YYNGEE. The CDR3 runs to 15 residues. The CDR3 here is CASSVGGGRGEKLFF. The CDR3 DNA follows: TGTGCCAGCAGCGTAGGAGGTGGTAGGGGTGAAAAACTGTTTTTT.

This clone was seen only a few times. This sequence joins TRBV20-1 and TRBJ1-4; possibly TRBD1 for D (5 bases). This CDR3 has 11 residues. Germline V gene data show CDR1 as DFQATT and CDR2 as SNEGSKA (reference sequence). CDR3 amino acids: CGGGLNEKLFF. The CDR3 region has the DNA TGCGGTGGGGGATTAAATGAAAAACTGTTTTTT.

This clone was detected a few times. J is TRBJ2-5 and V is TRBV7-9; D gene uncertain. This CDR3 spans 14 amino acids. Germline CDR1 SEHNR, CDR2 FQNEAQ (reference sequence). Trimming cost V 5 bases and J 2 bases, with 12 bases left between them. The CDR3 DNA reads as TGTGCCAGCAGCAACCCCCAAGGGCAAGAGACCCAGTACTTC. Its protein product is CASSNPQGQETQYF.

The J gene is TRBJ2-1, the V gene TRBV11-3; 12 bases are shared with TRBD1. With 5 bases clipped from V and 7 bases from J, the junction kept 12 bases outside the gene matches. CDR3 length: 17 amino acids. The germline CDR1 and CDR2 sequences are SGHNT and YENEEA. The CDR3 here is CASSPLTGQGAENEQFF. The CDR3 DNA follows: TGTGCCAGCAGCCCTCTTACGGGACAGGGGGCTGAAAATGAGCAGTTCTTC. The full variable domain, its missing parts supplied by reference TRBV11-3 and TRBJ2-1, is EAGVVQSPRYKIIEKKQPVAFWCNPISGHNTLYWYLQNLGQGPELLIRYENEEAVDDSQLPKDRFSAERLKGVDSTLKIQPAELGDSAVYLCASSPLTGQGAENEQFFGPGTRLTVL.

J is TRBJ2-3 and V is TRBV7-2; 9 nucleotides line up with TRBD1. The CDR3 covers 15 residues. CDR1 and CDR2 (germline): SGHTA, FQGNSA. V was pared by 4 bases and J by 2 bases, with 4 bases of the junction left unmatched. The CDR3 region is CASSSRTGDTDTQYF. CDR3 DNA sequence: TGTGCCAGCAGCTCTCGGACAGGGGACACAGATACGCAGTATTTT.

The chain employs TRBV5-6 and TRBJ2-3; 7 bases are a match to TRBD2. The CDR3 is made up of 15 amino acids. The trim removed 1 base at V and 3 bases at J, leaving 5 bases unmatched. Germline V gene data show CDR1 as SGHDT and CDR2 as YYEEEE. The CDR3 region has the DNA TGTGCCAGCAGCTTGCGGCGGGAGAAAACAGATACGCAGTATTTT. Translating it yields CASSLRREKTDTQYF.

The rearrangement joins TRBV20-1 to TRBJ1-1; tentatively, D is TRBD1 (5 bases). CDR1 is DFQATT and CDR2 is SNEGSKA in the germline V gene (reference sequence). The CDR3 covers 10 residues. With 6 bases removed from V and 3 bases from J, the gap between germline ends came to 5 bases. This chain's CDR3 is CSAGDTEAFF. As DNA, the CDR3 is TGCAGTGCAGGGGACACTGAAGCTTTCTTT.

For this clone: This likely traces to a read error, being one base from a far larger clone. This chain connects TRBV9 to TRBJ2-5; a possible D gene is TRBD1 (5 bases). The V gene lost 4 bases and the J gene lost 0 bases, with 19 bases spanning the gap. The CDR3 extends over 17 amino acids. Germline CDR1 SGDLS, CDR2 YYNGEE. The CDR3 sequence is CASSIAGTGKNQETQYF. The CDR3, as DNA: TGTGCCAGCAGCATAGCTGGAACAGGAAAAAACCAAGAGACCCAGTACTTC.

The genes are TRBV11-2 and TRBJ1-4; 7 bases match TRBD1. The CDR3 totals 15 residues. The ends lost 1 base at V and 3 bases at J; junction bases unmatched: 2. CDR1 and CDR2 (germline): SGHAT, FQNNGV. The CDR3 nucleotides read TGTGCCAGCAGCTTAGTCAGGGGGGCTAATGAAAAACTGTTTTTT. Translated, it gives CASSLVRGANEKLFF. The variable domain in full, with the rest retrieved from reference TRBV11-2 and TRBJ1-4, is EAGVAQSPRYKIIEKRQSVAFWCNPISGHATLYWYQQILGQGPKLLIQFQNNGVVDDSQLPKDRFSAERLKGVDSTLKIQPAKLEDSAVYLCASSLVRGANEKLFFGSGTQLSVL.

The rearrangement uses TRBV27 and TRBJ2-4; D remains unclear. The CDR3 has 13 residues. Between the trimmed V and J ends, which lost 7 bases and 9 bases, there was a span of 16 bases. Per germline, CDR1 MNHEY and CDR2 SMNVEV (reference sequence). The CDR3 nucleotides read TGTGCCAGCACCCCGTCCGGGTCAAGCATTCAGTACTTC. Residues: CASTPSGSSIQYF.

The chain combines TRBV28 with TRBJ2-4; perhaps TRBD1 as D (6 bases). V dropped 5 bases and J dropped 8 bases, with 22 bases sitting between them. The CDR3 consists of 16 residues. Germline V gene sequence: CDR1 MDHEN, CDR2 SYDVKM. The CDR3 loop is CASSPWTDVKGDIQYF. CDR3 in DNA: TGTGCCAGCAGTCCTTGGACAGACGTAAAGGGGGACATTCAGTACTTC.

The genes are TRBV6-1 and TRBJ2-1; 7 bases are shared with TRBD1. CDR3 size: 14 residues. Trimming took 7 bases from V and 2 from J; bases not matched to a gene: 5. Germline V gives CDR1 MNHNS, CDR2 SASEGT. The CDR3 sequence: CASIGTATYNEQFF. For the CDR3, the DNA is TGTGCCAGCATCGGGACAGCGACCTACAATGAGCAGTTCTTC.

Concerning this clone: The same CDR3 is also encoded by other DNA sequences in this sample. The chain uses TRBV27 and TRBJ1-2; a weak D match, TRBD1 (5 bases). The V and J ends lost 2 bases and 0 bases respectively, with 7 bases between them. Germline V lookup: CDR1 MNHEY, CDR2 SMNVEV (reference sequence). The CDR3 consists of 14 residues. The DNA for the CDR3 is TGTGCCAGCAGTTTACAGGGAGCTAACTATGGCTACACCTTC. This encodes CASSLQGANYGYTF.

This sequence joins TRBV29-1 and TRBJ1-2; 9 nucleotides line up with TRBD1. V dropped 4 bases and J dropped 3; count of bases not matched to a gene: 12. This CDR3 comprises 16 residues. Germline loops: CDR1 SQVTM, CDR2 ANQGSEA. Here the CDR3 reads CSVVLGQGFWDYGYTF. CDR3 DNA: TGCAGCGTTGTCTTGGGACAGGGCTTTTGGGACTATGGCTACACCTTC.

The chain links TRBV18 to TRBJ2-7; TRBD1 matches at 8 bases. Germline V gives CDR1 KGHSH, CDR2 LQKENI. After removal of 3 bases from V and 3 bases from J, the junction contained 4 bases not matched to a gene. The CDR3 extends over 14 amino acids. CDR3 in amino acids: CASSPEGQDYEQYF. The CDR3, as DNA: TGTGCCAGCTCACCGGAGGGACAGGACTACGAGCAGTACTTC.

The chain links TRBV6-4 to TRBJ2-3; 7 bases match TRBD2. V lost 8 bases and J lost 3; bases outside the gene matches: 11. CDR1 and CDR2 (germline): MRHNA, SNTAGT. The CDR3 has 15 residues. The DNA of the CDR3 is TGTGCCAGCTCCCTTGGGGGGGAGGTAACAGATACGCAGTATTTT. This sequence encodes CASSLGGEVTDTQYF.

V is TRBV27 and J is TRBJ2-7, with D hard to call. CDR3 length: 14 amino acids. Trimming removed 1 base at V and 2 bases at J, with 9 bases between. Germline values: CDR1 MNHEY, CDR2 SMNVEV (reference sequence). The CDR3 here is CASSLLAATYEQYF. The CDR3 DNA sequence: TGTGCCAGCAGTTTATTGGCAGCAACCTACGAGCAGTACTTC.

This clone was counted a single time. The chain recombines TRBV11-3 with TRBJ2-1; no reliable D call. Trimming took 0 bases from V and 0 from J, leaving 6 bases between them. CDR1 and CDR2 from the germline V gene are SGHNT and YENEEA. The CDR3 contains 15 residues. The CDR3 spells CASSLDLSSYNEQFF. CDR3 nucleotide sequence: TGTGCCAGCAGCTTAGATCTAAGCTCCTACAATGAGCAGTTCTTC.

The chain carries TRBV4-1 and TRBJ1-1; the match to TRBD1 covers 7 bases. The CDR3 spans 15 residues. V was pared by 3 bases and J by 5 bases, with 9 bases of the junction left unmatched. CDR1 and CDR2 from the germline V gene are MGHRA and YSYEKL. In nucleotides, the CDR3 is TGCGCCAGCAGCCATAAACAGGGGATCGTTACTGAAGCTTTCTTT. Translation gives CASSHKQGIVTEAFF.

This clone was counted only a few times. The chain recombines TRBV28 with TRBJ2-3, with 13 positions matching TRBD2. The germline V gene encodes CDR1 MDHEN and CDR2 SYDVKM. The CDR3 has 18 amino acids. The V segment lost 5 bases and the J segment 3 bases; nucleotides outside the gene matches: 11. CDR3 nucleotides: TGTGCCAGCAGTCACCCGGGACTAGCGGGGATTAATACAGATACGCAGTATTTT. Its translation is CASSHPGLAGINTDTQYF.

V gene TRBV27 combines with J gene TRBJ2-1; 12 nucleotides agree with TRBD2. CDR1 is MNHEY, CDR2 SMNVEV, per germline (reference sequence). J was trimmed by 10 bases and V by 2 bases; bases with no gene match: 18. The CDR3 totals 19 residues. The CDR3: CASSLSSSGRASPFGEQFF. In DNA form, the CDR3 reads TGTGCCAGCAGTTTAAGTTCTAGCGGGAGGGCCTCTCCCTTCGGGGAGCAGTTCTTC.

The CDR3: CASSDRTDTQYF. CDR3 DNA: TGTGCCAGCAGTGACCGCACAGATACGCAGTATTTT. The chain employs TRBV2 and TRBJ2-3; D uncertain. The CDR3 contains 12 residues. Trimming shortened V by 3 bases and J by 1 base, and 2 bases separated the two germline ends. From germline, CDR1 is SNHLY and CDR2 FYNNEI.

This clone was detected only once. The rearrangement uses TRBV6-1 and TRBJ2-1; the D gene is possibly TRBD2 (6 bases). CDR1 is MNHNS and CDR2 is SASEGT in the germline V gene. Trimming cost V 8 bases and J 3 bases, with 17 bases left between them. This CDR3 contains 15 residues. For the CDR3, the DNA is TGTGCCAGCCCCCGATCCGGGGGAAACTACAATGAGCAGTTCTTC. Its protein is CASPRSGGNYNEQFF.